This T cell receptor (beta chain) was obtained from a study of neurological immune-mediated disorders. General observations from the study: The highest TCR clonal expansion occurred in HTLV-1-associated myelopathy; multiple sclerosis fell below healthy controls.

Sample time point: technical triplicate 2. Unsorted libraries were generated from 2 million PBMCs held at -80 degrees C. CDR1 is SGHVS, CDR2 FQNEAQ, per germline. Trimming removed 0 bases from V and 6 bases from J; junction bases left unmatched: 7. The CDR3 runs 17 residues. TCRdb re-called the 5' RACE reads with MiXCR, one entry per CDR3 protein. Altogether under 70,000 distinct CDR3 sequences are present, less than 25% being singletons, with the ten largest covering less than 6%. This clonotype has ten or more counts. Its matching antigen is unknown. The specimen sequenced was PBMCs. The rearrangement joins TRBV7-8 to TRBJ2-3; 12 bases line up with TRBD2. This receptor was obtained from a man between 60 and 75 years old with HTLV-1-associated myelopathy (HAM/TSP). CDR3 coding DNA: TGTGCCAGCAGCTTAGCCCGGACTAGCGGGACGAGGGATACGCAGTATTTT. This gives the protein CASSLARTSGTRDTQYF.